Listed below are T cell receptor beta chains from one sample, sequenced in a study of patients and donors after allogeneic stem cell transplantation. MiXCR, applied by TCRdb to the RT-PCR reads, yields one record per CDR3 protein. Among approximately 140,000 distinct CDR3 sequences listed, about two fifths were seen once. The sequencing input was blood, either unsorted or a sorted T cell fraction (not recorded which). These receptors were obtained from a human donor who was either an allogeneic HSCT recipient or a stem cell or donor lymphocyte infusion donor (not recorded which). It is not recorded whose cells these are; they may come from a transplant donor. Each CDR3 is given with its conserved first and last residue. The order of the fields is V gene, J gene, clone size, D gene, CDR3 DNA, CDR3 protein. The D gene is left open where the match is weak. Clone size appears in some rows only: once, few, many, or a class for an expanded clone.

>TRBV12-3/TRBV12-4|TRBJ2-3|-|-
TGTGCCAGCACCTTGCCATTTGCTAGCGAACCAACAGATACGCAGTATTTT
CASTLPFASEPTDTQYF
>TRBV9|TRBJ1-1|-|-
TGTGCCAGCAGCGTAGGTATCGAAGGGGGTGAAGCTTTCTTT
CASSVGIEGGEAFF
>TRBV6-6|TRBJ2-5|-|TRBD1
TGTGCCAGCAGTTACTCACAGGGGGCAGGGGAGACCCAGTACTTC
CASSYSQGAGETQYF
>TRBV12-3/TRBV12-4|TRBJ2-3|-|-
TGTGCCGGCGGGGCGAGACGGTTTAGCACAGATACGCAGTATTTT
CAGGARRFSTDTQYF
>TRBV7-2|TRBJ1-4|-|TRBD1
TGTGCCAGCAGCTCAGCCCCCCGGGACAGGGGGCGAGATAATGAAAAACTGTTTTTT
CASSSAPRDRGRDNEKLFF
>TRBV3-1|TRBJ1-2|-|-
TGTGCCAGCAGCCAGCCCGGACCTACAAATTATGGCTACACCTTC
CASSQPGPTNYGYTF
>TRBV29-1|TRBJ2-5|-|TRBD1
TGCAGCGTTTTGGACAGGGCAACCCAGTACTTC
CSVLDRATQYF
>TRBV20-1|TRBJ2-3|few|-
TGCAGTGCTAGCGCAGGACTAAGCACAGATACGCAGTATTTT
CSASAGLSTDTQYF
>TRBV30|TRBJ1-6|-|TRBD1
TGTGCCTGGAGTTGGCCACAGGGGGCTGTTTCACCCCTCCACTTT
CAWSWPQGAVSPLHF
>TRBV12-3/TRBV12-4|TRBJ1-4|few|TRBD1
TGTGCCAGCTTACTCGGGACAGGGGACCAAAAACTGTTTTTT
CASLLGTGDQKLFF
>TRBV7-6|TRBJ1-1|-|-
TGTGCCAGCAGCTTAGGCAGTGGAGAGGGGACTGAAGCTTTCTTT
CASSLGSGEGTEAFF
>TRBV10-3|TRBJ1-2|-|-
TGTGCCATCAGTGAGTCGGAGAAGGGTCCCAGTCGACTGCATGGCTACACCTTC
CAISESEKGPSRLHGYTF
>TRBV5-5|TRBJ1-2|few|-
TGTGCCAGCAGCGACACGGGGGTGACGGCTGGCTACACCTTC
CASSDTGVTAGYTF
>TRBV24-1|TRBJ1-1|-|-
TGTGCCACCAGTGATGGCAACAGGGTGAACACTGAAGCTTTCTTT
CATSDGNRVNTEAFF
>TRBV29-1|TRBJ1-2|-|-
TGCAGCGTCACAGGGCAACGCGGCTACACCTTC
CSVTGQRGYTF
>TRBV4-3|TRBJ1-2|many|-
TGCGCCAGCAGCCAAATCGGGTCGGGACACAACTATGGCTACACCTTC
CASSQIGSGHNYGYTF
>TRBV12-3/TRBV12-4|TRBJ1-2|-|-
TGTGCCAGCAGAGTACTCCGGGACACGGAAATGGGAGGCTACACCTTC
CASRVLRDTEMGGYTF
>TRBV12-3/TRBV12-4|TRBJ1-2|few|-
TGTGCCAGCAGACACCGGACAGCCGGCTATGGCTACACCTTC
CASRHRTAGYGYTF
>TRBV10-2|TRBJ1-6|many|-
TGCGCCAGCAGTGAGTCTCGGGATTCACCCCTCCACTTT
CASSESRDSPLHF
>TRBV18|TRBJ1-2|-|-
TGTGCCAGCTCAGAGGTCACCTATGGCTACACCTTC
CASSEVTYGYTF
>TRBV4-1|TRBJ1-1|few|TRBD1
TGCGCCAGCAGCCTCCAGGGGGCTGAAGCTTTCTTT
CASSLQGAEAFF
>TRBV20-1|TRBJ2-7|-|TRBD2
TGCAGTGCCGGAGGCGGGGGGAGCTACGAGCAGTACTTC
CSAGGGGSYEQYF
>TRBV29-1|TRBJ2-5|-|-
TGCAGCGTTGAAGATCTTGGGGCAGGACAAGAGACCCAGTACTTC
CSVEDLGAGQETQYF
>TRBV11-2|TRBJ1-1|-|-
TGTGCCAGCAGCGCCTCCCGGTTGAACACTGAAGCTTTCTTT
CASSASRLNTEAFF
>TRBV9|TRBJ2-3|-|-
TGTGCCAGCAGCGCCGGGGGCTTTTTCACAGATACGCAGTATTTT
CASSAGGFFTDTQYF
>TRBV6-2/TRBV6-3|TRBJ1-2|few|-
TGTGCCAGCAGTTTACCTGGAAGTGGCTACACCTTC
CASSLPGSGYTF
>TRBV4-2|TRBJ2-1|-|-
TGTGCCAGCAGCCAAGATCCGGGTCAGGGTGAGCAGTTCTTC
CASSQDPGQGEQFF
>TRBV29-1|TRBJ1-5|many|-
TGCAGCGTTGGGTTGGGACTTAGCAATCAGCCCCAGCATTTT
CSVGLGLSNQPQHF
>TRBV28|TRBJ2-7|-|-
TGTGCCAGCAGTTTCCCGGCAGGAAGGAGCTCCTACGAGCAGTACTTC
CASSFPAGRSSYEQYF
>TRBV28|TRBJ1-5|-|-
TGTGCCAGCAGTCGAGTCGAGGGTCATCTCGGCAATCAGCCCCAGCATTTT
CASSRVEGHLGNQPQHF
>TRBV12-3/TRBV12-4|TRBJ1-6|few|-
TGTGCCTCCAACGTAGAGGGACGGTATAATTCACCCCTCCACTTT
CASNVEGRYNSPLHF
>TRBV12-3/TRBV12-4|TRBJ1-5|few|TRBD1
TGTGCCAGCAGTGAGACAGGGGGGGATCAGCCCCAGCATTTT
CASSETGGDQPQHF
>TRBV28|TRBJ2-7|-|-
TGTGCCAGCAGTTCGGGATCTGGCGAGCAGTACTTC
CASSSGSGEQYF
>TRBV29-1|TRBJ2-3|few|-
TGCAGCGTTACAAGCAGTACTAGCACAGATACGCAGTATTTT
CSVTSSTSTDTQYF
>TRBV11-2|TRBJ1-2|-|-
TGTGCCAGCAGCTTAGTTAGACCGACAGGAATTAACTATGGCTACACCTTC
CASSLVRPTGINYGYTF
>TRBV12-3/TRBV12-4|TRBJ1-2|few|-
TGTGCCAGCAGTTCGCAAGCTAACTATGGCTACACCTTC
CASSSQANYGYTF
>TRBV28|TRBJ1-1|-|-
TGTGCCAGCAGTTTATCGGTGGGCACTGAAGCTTTCTTT
CASSLSVGTEAFF
>TRBV12-3/TRBV12-4|TRBJ1-5|-|-
TGTGCCAGCAGGGGAGTTGTCAATCAGCCCCAGCATTTT
CASRGVVNQPQHF
>TRBV7-2|TRBJ2-1|few|TRBD1
TGTGCCAGCACCCCCTTGGGACAGGGGTACAATGAGCAGTTCTTC
CASTPLGQGYNEQFF
>TRBV19|TRBJ1-1|-|-
TGTGCCAGTAGTTCGACAGATGAAGCTTTCTTT
CASSSTDEAFF
>TRBV5-1|TRBJ2-4|-|-
TGCGCCAGCAGCTTGGAACTGGGGGGAAACATTCAGTACTTC
CASSLELGGNIQYF
>TRBV7-9|TRBJ1-2|-|TRBD1
TGTGCCAGCAGCTTTCGGACAGGGACACTTCTTGTTGGCTACACCTTC
CASSFRTGTLLVGYTF
>TRBV11-2|TRBJ1-2|-|-
TGTGCCAGCAGAGGGTATGGCTACACCTTC
CASRGYGYTF
>TRBV6-2/TRBV6-3|TRBJ1-5|-|-
TGTGCCAGCAGTTACTCGAGCCAGCCCCAGCATTTT
CASSYSSQPQHF
>TRBV11-2|TRBJ2-3|once|-
TGTGCCAGCAGCCATCCCCCTGCGGGGAGTATAGATACGCAGTATTTT
CASSHPPAGSIDTQYF
>TRBV7-9|TRBJ1-1|medium-sized|TRBD1
TGTGCCAGCAGCACAACCGGGACAGGGGTGCCTGAAGCTTTCTTT
CASSTTGTGVPEAFF
>TRBV5-1|TRBJ1-2|-|-
TGCGCCAGCAGCTTGGTCGGTACAGATAATAACTATGGCTACACCTTC
CASSLVGTDNNYGYTF
>TRBV20-1|TRBJ2-2|-|-
TGCAGTGCTAGTCTGGCTCCCGGGGAGCTGTTTTTT
CSASLAPGELFF
>TRBV27|TRBJ2-7|once|-
TGTGCCAGCAGTACTCCCCCCGGGACTCGCTACGAGCAGTACTTC
CASSTPPGTRYEQYF
>TRBV7-6|TRBJ1-2|-|-
TGTGCCAGCAGCTCCCTTGGGGGCAGGGACCATGGCTACACCTTC
CASSSLGGRDHGYTF
>TRBV12-3/TRBV12-4|TRBJ1-5|-|-
TGTGCCAGCAGTTCACTCGATAGTAGGACTCAGCCCCAGCATTTT
CASSSLDSRTQPQHF
>TRBV7-2|TRBJ1-2|-|-
TGTGCCAGCAGCCAAGATAGGGGCAATGGCTACACCTTC
CASSQDRGNGYTF
>TRBV28|TRBJ1-5|-|-
TGTGCCAGCACCCTGGGGGGTGGTAATCAGCCCCAGCATTTT
CASTLGGGNQPQHF
>TRBV5-1|TRBJ1-1|few|-
TGCGCCAGCAGAGCGGGAGACACTGAAGCTTTCTTT
CASRAGDTEAFF